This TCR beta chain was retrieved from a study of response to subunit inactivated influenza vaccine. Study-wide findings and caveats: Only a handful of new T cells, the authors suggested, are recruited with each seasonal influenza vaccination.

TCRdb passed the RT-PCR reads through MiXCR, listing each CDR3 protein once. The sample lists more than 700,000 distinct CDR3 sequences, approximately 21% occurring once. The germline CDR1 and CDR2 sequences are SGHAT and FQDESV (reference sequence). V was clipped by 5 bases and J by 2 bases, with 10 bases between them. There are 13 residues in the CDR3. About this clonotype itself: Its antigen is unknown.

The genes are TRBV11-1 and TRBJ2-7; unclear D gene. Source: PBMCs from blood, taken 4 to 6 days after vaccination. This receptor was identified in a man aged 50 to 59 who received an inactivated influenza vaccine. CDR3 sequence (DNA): TGTGCCAGCAGCCCGAGTACCGCCTACGAGCAGTACTTC. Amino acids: CASSPSTAYEQYF.